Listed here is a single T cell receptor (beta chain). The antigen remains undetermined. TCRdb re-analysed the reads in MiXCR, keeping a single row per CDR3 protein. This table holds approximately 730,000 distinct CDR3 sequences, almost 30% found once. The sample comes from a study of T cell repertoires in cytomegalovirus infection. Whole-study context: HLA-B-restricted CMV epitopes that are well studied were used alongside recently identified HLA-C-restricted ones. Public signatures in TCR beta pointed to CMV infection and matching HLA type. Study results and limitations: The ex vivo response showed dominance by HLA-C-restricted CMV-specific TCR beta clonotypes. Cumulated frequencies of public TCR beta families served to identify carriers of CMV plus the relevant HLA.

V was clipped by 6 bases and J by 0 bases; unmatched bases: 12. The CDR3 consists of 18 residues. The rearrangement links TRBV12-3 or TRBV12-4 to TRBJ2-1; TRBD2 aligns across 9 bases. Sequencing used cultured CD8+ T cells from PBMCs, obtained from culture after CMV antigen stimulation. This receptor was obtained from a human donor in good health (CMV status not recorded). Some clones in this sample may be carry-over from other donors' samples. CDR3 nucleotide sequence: TGTGCCAGCAGCCCCGGGGGGGCGGGGGGGAGCTCCTACAATGAGCAGTTCTTC. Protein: CASSPGGAGGSSYNEQFF.